This is a list of T cell receptor beta chains from one sample in a study of T cell changes during pregnancy in multiple sclerosis. TCRdb keeps only in-frame clones here, not all; method: immunoSEQ multiplex PCR. The sample includes 35,000 or so clones, around 89% seen only once; the top ten take about 11%. Sequenced here: CD8+ T cells from peripheral blood mononuclear cells, sampled in the third trimester of pregnancy. These receptors were obtained from a female donor with multiple sclerosis, enrolled in a pregnancy study. The CDR3 runs from the conserved cysteine through the conserved F or W. Fields, in order: D gene, V gene, clone size, CDR3 length, J gene, CDR3 DNA, CDR3 protein. D genes are given only for firm matches. Not every row has a clone size; where given, it reads once, few, many or a size class.

D gene: TRBD2; V gene: TRBV7-9; clone size: once; CDR3 length: 13; J gene: TRBJ2-1; CDR3 DNA: TGTTGGGGTAGCGGGGACTCCTACAATGAGCAGTTCTTC; CDR3 protein: CWGSGDSYNEQFF
D gene: NA; V gene: TRBV5-1; clone size: NA; CDR3 length: 13; J gene: TRBJ1-1; CDR3 DNA: TGCGCCAGCAGCTTCGGAGGGGAGACTGAAGCTTTCTTT; CDR3 protein: CASSFGGETEAFF
D gene: NA; V gene: TRBV13; clone size: NA; CDR3 length: 15; J gene: TRBJ1-6; CDR3 DNA: TGTGCCAGCAGCTTATACGGAGAGAGGAATTCACCCCTCCACTTT; CDR3 protein: CASSLYGERNSPLHF
D gene: NA; V gene: TRBV5-4; clone size: NA; CDR3 length: 14; J gene: TRBJ1-1; CDR3 DNA: TGTGCCAGCAGCTTGACAGCCCTGGACACTGAAGCTTTCTTT; CDR3 protein: CASSLTALDTEAFF
D gene: NA; V gene: TRBV29-1; clone size: NA; CDR3 length: 15; J gene: TRBJ2-7; CDR3 DNA: TGCAGCGTTGAAGATAGGGTACTAGGAACCTACGAGCAGTACTTC; CDR3 protein: CSVEDRVLGTYEQYF
D gene: NA; V gene: TRBV7-8; clone size: NA; CDR3 length: 15; J gene: TRBJ2-1; CDR3 DNA: TGTGCCAGCAGCGCGAAAAGTACAGGCTACAATGAGCAGTTCTTC; CDR3 protein: CASSAKSTGYNEQFF
D gene: NA; V gene: TRBV7-2; clone size: NA; CDR3 length: 11; J gene: TRBJ1-1; CDR3 DNA: TGTGCCAGCAGCTTAGGCGTGTTGGCTTTCTTT; CDR3 protein: CASSLGVLAFF
D gene: NA; V gene: TRBV10-1; clone size: NA; CDR3 length: 20; J gene: TRBJ1-6; CDR3 DNA: TGCGCCAGAAGACGACCCCCCGGCGGAAAGGACTACTCCTATAATTCACCCCTCCACTTT; CDR3 protein: CARRRPPGGKDYSYNSPLHF
D gene: NA; V gene: TRBV4-1; clone size: NA; CDR3 length: 15; J gene: TRBJ2-2; CDR3 DNA: TGCGCCAGCAGCCAGGTGGAGAGGTTCGGCGGGGAGCTGTTTTTT; CDR3 protein: CASSQVERFGGELFF
D gene: TRBD1; V gene: TRBV11-3; clone size: NA; CDR3 length: 17; J gene: TRBJ2-1; CDR3 DNA: TGTGCCAGCAGCTTAGGGTCACAGGGGCATTCCTACAATGAGCAGTTCTTC; CDR3 protein: CASSLGSQGHSYNEQFF
D gene: NA; V gene: TRBV11-2; clone size: NA; CDR3 length: 13; J gene: TRBJ2-7; CDR3 DNA: TGTGCCAGCAGCTTGTGGGACTCAGTGGACCAGTACTTC; CDR3 protein: CASSLWDSVDQYF
D gene: TRBD1; V gene: TRBV19; clone size: NA; CDR3 length: 16; J gene: TRBJ2-1; CDR3 DNA: TGTGCCAGTAGTATCCTCTCCGGGACAGGGTTCAATGAGCAGTTCTTC; CDR3 protein: CASSILSGTGFNEQFF
D gene: TRBD1; V gene: TRBV7-9; clone size: NA; CDR3 length: 16; J gene: TRBJ2-7; CDR3 DNA: TGTGCCAGCAGCAAGACCAGTGGGACAGGCCTCTACGAGCAGTACTTC; CDR3 protein: CASSKTSGTGLYEQYF
D gene: TRBD1; V gene: TRBV7-6; clone size: NA; CDR3 length: 13; J gene: TRBJ2-1; CDR3 DNA: TGTGCCAGCAGCTCCGGACAGGCCTTTGAGCAGTTCTTC; CDR3 protein: CASSSGQAFEQFF
D gene: TRBD2; V gene: TRBV7-8; clone size: NA; CDR3 length: 13; J gene: TRBJ2-7; CDR3 DNA: TGTGCCAGCAGCTCAGAGCCGGGGGGCGAGCAGTACTTC; CDR3 protein: CASSSEPGGEQYF
D gene: NA; V gene: TRBV4-3; clone size: NA; CDR3 length: 16; J gene: TRBJ1-6; CDR3 DNA: TGCGCCAGCAGCCAAGTGATGAGGACAGATAATTCACCCCTCCACTTT; CDR3 protein: CASSQVMRTDNSPLHF
D gene: TRBD2; V gene: TRBV30; clone size: NA; CDR3 length: 13; J gene: TRBJ2-5; CDR3 DNA: TGTGCCTGGGGACTAGCGGGAATAAGGACCCAGTACTTC; CDR3 protein: CAWGLAGIRTQYF
D gene: TRBD1; V gene: TRBV7-9; clone size: NA; CDR3 length: 16; J gene: TRBJ2-7; CDR3 DNA: TGTGCCAGCAGCCCTAGACAGGGGGCTCACCCCTACGAGCAGTACTTC; CDR3 protein: CASSPRQGAHPYEQYF
D gene: TRBD1; V gene: TRBV7-2; clone size: NA; CDR3 length: 14; J gene: TRBJ1-5; CDR3 DNA: TGTGCCAGCAGCTTAGGGACAGGGAATCAGCCCCAGCATTTT; CDR3 protein: CASSLGTGNQPQHF
D gene: TRBD2; V gene: TRBV7-2; clone size: NA; CDR3 length: 15; J gene: TRBJ2-5; CDR3 DNA: TGTGCCAGCACTAGAGGGCGGGGGGGCTTAGAGACCCAGTACTTC; CDR3 protein: CASTRGRGGLETQYF
D gene: TRBD1; V gene: TRBV7-9; clone size: NA; CDR3 length: 18; J gene: TRBJ2-1; CDR3 DNA: TGTGCCAGCAGCTTAGAGGTCGACGGGTGGACAGGGCACAATGAGCAGTTCTTC; CDR3 protein: CASSLEVDGWTGHNEQFF
D gene: NA; V gene: TRBV4-3; clone size: many; CDR3 length: 15; J gene: TRBJ2-2; CDR3 DNA: TGCGCCAGCAGCAAGGCCTCGGACTCGACCGGGGAGCTGTTTTTT; CDR3 protein: CASSKASDSTGELFF
D gene: NA; V gene: TRBV6-1; clone size: NA; CDR3 length: 16; J gene: TRBJ1-5; CDR3 DNA: TGTGCCAGCAGTGAAACGGGGGGCGCCGGCAATCAGCCCCAGCATTTT; CDR3 protein: CASSETGGAGNQPQHF
D gene: NA; V gene: TRBV5-1; clone size: few; CDR3 length: 17; J gene: TRBJ1-4; CDR3 DNA: TGCGCCAGCAGCCCTGGACTGGGGGGACGGGCTAATGAAAAACTGTTTTTT; CDR3 protein: CASSPGLGGRANEKLFF
D gene: NA; V gene: TRBV7-3; clone size: NA; CDR3 length: 15; J gene: TRBJ1-1; CDR3 DNA: TGTGCCAGCAGCTTAACCCAGGGGATTACCACTGAAGCTTTCTTT; CDR3 protein: CASSLTQGITTEAFF
D gene: TRBD2; V gene: TRBV5-1; clone size: NA; CDR3 length: 15; J gene: TRBJ2-1; CDR3 DNA: TGCGCCAGCAGCTTGGCTCGTAGCGGGAGATTTGAGCAGTTCTTC; CDR3 protein: CASSLARSGRFEQFF
D gene: TRBD2; V gene: TRBV5-1; clone size: once; CDR3 length: 16; J gene: TRBJ2-1; CDR3 DNA: TGCGCCAGCAGCCCTGGGGAACTAGCGGTCTACAATGAGCAGTTCTTC; CDR3 protein: CASSPGELAVYNEQFF
D gene: NA; V gene: TRBV13; clone size: NA; CDR3 length: 14; J gene: TRBJ2-4; CDR3 DNA: TGTGCCAGCAGCTTGAGAATAGCCAAAAACATTCAGTACTTC; CDR3 protein: CASSLRIAKNIQYF
D gene: NA; V gene: TRBV29-1; clone size: NA; CDR3 length: 12; J gene: TRBJ2-7; CDR3 DNA: TGCAGCGTTGAAACGGGGGTTTACGAGCAGTACTTC; CDR3 protein: CSVETGVYEQYF
D gene: NA; V gene: TRBV7-8; clone size: once; CDR3 length: 12; J gene: TRBJ1-1; CDR3 DNA: TGTGCCAGCAGCTTTGTTAGAGGCGAAGCTTTCTTT; CDR3 protein: CASSFVRGEAFF
D gene: NA; V gene: TRBV5-1; clone size: NA; CDR3 length: 16; J gene: TRBJ1-2; CDR3 DNA: TGCGCCAGCAGCGTGAGTCAAGGGGGGGACGTATATGGCTACACCTTC; CDR3 protein: CASSVSQGGDVYGYTF
D gene: NA; V gene: TRBV5-1; clone size: NA; CDR3 length: 15; J gene: TRBJ2-4; CDR3 DNA: TGCGCCAGCAACCGCCTCGGGGGTGAGGTAGACATTCAGTACTTC; CDR3 protein: CASNRLGGEVDIQYF
D gene: TRBD2; V gene: TRBV30; clone size: NA; CDR3 length: 16; J gene: TRBJ2-1; CDR3 DNA: TGTGCCTGGAGTGTACTTCCGGCGGGGGGGCGGGGTGAGCAGTTCTTC; CDR3 protein: CAWSVLPAGGRGEQFF
D gene: NA; V gene: TRBV4-2; clone size: NA; CDR3 length: 15; J gene: TRBJ2-6; CDR3 DNA: TGTGCCAGCAGCCATGGGACAACTGGGGCCAACGTCCTGACTTTC; CDR3 protein: CASSHGTTGANVLTF
D gene: NA; V gene: TRBV10-2; clone size: NA; CDR3 length: 16; J gene: TRBJ1-3; CDR3 DNA: TGCGCCAGCAGCGCCATTCAGGGAAGCTCTGGAAACACCATATATTTT; CDR3 protein: CASSAIQGSSGNTIYF
D gene: NA; V gene: TRBV27; clone size: NA; CDR3 length: 14; J gene: TRBJ2-1; CDR3 DNA: TGTGCCAGCAGTTTATCCGGCAGCGACAATGAGCAGTTCTTC; CDR3 protein: CASSLSGSDNEQFF
D gene: TRBD2; V gene: TRBV9; clone size: NA; CDR3 length: 16; J gene: TRBJ2-1; CDR3 DNA: TGTGCCAGCAGCGCTCGTCTGGGACTAGCGGACAATGAGCAGTTCTTC; CDR3 protein: CASSARLGLADNEQFF
D gene: NA; V gene: TRBV19; clone size: once; CDR3 length: 14; J gene: TRBJ1-1; CDR3 DNA: TGTGCCAGTAGTATATACAGGATGAACACTGAAGCTTTCTTT; CDR3 protein: CASSIYRMNTEAFF
D gene: TRBD2; V gene: TRBV25-1; clone size: NA; CDR3 length: 14; J gene: TRBJ2-2; CDR3 DNA: TGTGCCAGCAGAGTGCGGGGGTGGGGCGGGGAGCTGTTTTTT; CDR3 protein: CASRVRGWGGELFF
D gene: NA; V gene: TRBV11-2; clone size: NA; CDR3 length: 13; J gene: TRBJ2-7; CDR3 DNA: TGTGCCAGCAGCCCGGGAAGCTCCTACGAGCAGTACTTC; CDR3 protein: CASSPGSSYEQYF
D gene: TRBD1; V gene: TRBV27; clone size: few; CDR3 length: 14; J gene: TRBJ1-1; CDR3 DNA: TGTGCCAGCAGTTTGGGACAGACTAACACTGAAGCTTTCTTT; CDR3 protein: CASSLGQTNTEAFF
D gene: TRBD2; V gene: TRBV5-6; clone size: NA; CDR3 length: 16; J gene: TRBJ2-7; CDR3 DNA: TGTGCCAGCAGCTTGTGGCTAGCGGGGTTCGTCCGCGAGCAGTACTTC; CDR3 protein: CASSLWLAGFVREQYF